The 17 T cell receptor beta chains in this list originate from one sample, sequenced in a study of CD8+ T cells in alopecia areata. Sequencing templates came from extracted RNA that was reverse transcribed into cDNA. The repertoire was sequenced with immunoSEQ multiplex PCR; TCRdb's copy has only in-frame clones and lacks some. Of under 250,000 clones listed, more than 45% are singletons. Treatment here: oral pan-JAK inhibitor, 5-10 mg twice daily. The specimen was CD4+ T cells sorted from blood, collected at week 4, from a patient treated with tofacitinib. These receptors all come from a human donor with alopecia areata.

The sample holds a few counts of this clone. The chain has TRBV7-9 and TRBJ2-2; D not resolved. The CDR3 runs to 14 residues. The V gene's germline CDR1 is SEHNR and CDR2 FQNEAQ (reference sequence). V was clipped by 3 bases and J by 6 bases, with 11 bases between them. CDR3 nucleotides: TGTGCCAGCAGCTTTGGGAATAATGCCGGGGAGCTGTTTTTT. Amino acid sequence: CASSFGNNAGELFF.

Points on this clone: The same CDR3 also results from other DNA sequences found in this sample. This chain uses TRBV29-1 with TRBJ1-5; no clear D. V was pared by 0 bases and J by 6 bases, with 6 bases between. Per germline, CDR1 SQVTM and CDR2 ANQGSEA. There are 12 residues in the CDR3. The CDR3 is CSVEDPGQPQHF. CDR3 in DNA: TGCAGCGTTGAAGATCCAGGTCAGCCCCAGCATTTT.

As DNA, the CDR3 is TGTGCCAGCAGCCAAGCTGGGACTAGCGGGTACTACAATGAGCAGTTCTTC. This codes for CASSQAGTSGYYNEQFF. The chain carries TRBV4-2 and TRBJ2-1, with TRBD2 identical over 12 bases. This CDR3 has 17 residues. From germline, CDR1 is LGHNA and CDR2 YNFKEQ. Unmatched junction bases numbered 4, after V lost 1 base and J lost 3 bases.

The chain employs TRBV29-1 and TRBJ1-5; perhaps TRBD1 as D (6 bases). V lost 7 bases, J lost 7 bases, and 14 bases lay in between. The CDR3 runs to 12 residues. CDR1 is SQVTM and CDR2 is ANQGSEA in the germline V gene. In DNA form, the CDR3 reads TGCAGCGCAGGGGATCGGGGGCAGCCCCAGCATTTT. Translated, it gives CSAGDRGQPQHF. Full variable domain (rest looked up from reference TRBV29-1 and TRBJ1-5): SAVISQKPSRDICQRGTSLTIQCQVDSQVTMMFWYRQQPGQSLTLIATANQGSEATYESGFVIDKFPISRPNLTFSTLTVSNMSPEDSSIYLCSAGDRGQPQHFGDGTRLSIL.

A few counts support this clone. The chain combines TRBV12-5 with TRBJ1-5, with D hard to call. The V end was cut by 5 bases, the J end by 7 bases, with 15 bases between. Per the germline V gene, CDR1 is LGHNT and CDR2 is FRNRAP. The CDR3 runs 14 residues. The CDR3: CASGTRTSQQPQHF. The DNA for the CDR3 is TGTGCTAGTGGTACCAGGACGTCTCAACAGCCCCAGCATTTT. Complete variable domain (other parts from reference TRBV12-5 and TRBJ1-5): DARVTQTPRHKVTEMGQEVTMRCQPILGHNTVFWYRQTMMQGLELLAYFRNRAPLDDSGMPKDRFSAEMPDATLATLKIQPSEPRDSAVYFCASGTRTSQQPQHFGDGTRLSIL.

The chain employs TRBV4-1 and TRBJ2-3, with 7 bases matching TRBD1. Per germline, CDR1 MGHRA and CDR2 YSYEKL. V gave up 4 bases and J gave up 4 bases; unmatched junction bases: 11. The length of the CDR3 is 16 residues. Here the CDR3 reads CASSPHRDRVPDTQYF. CDR3 bases: TGCGCCAGCAGCCCGCACCGAGACAGGGTCCCAGATACGCAGTATTTT.

The chain recombines TRBV30 with TRBJ2-3; a weak D match, TRBD2 (5 bases). V dropped 0 bases and J dropped 0 bases, with 10 bases sitting between them. Germline V gene data show CDR1 as GTSNPN and CDR2 as SVGIG (reference sequence). CDR3 size: 15 residues. The CDR3 region has the DNA TGTGCCTGGAGTGTGGGGAGTCGTAGCACAGATACGCAGTATTTT. This gives the protein CAWSVGSRSTDTQYF.

This chain joins TRBV10-2 and TRBJ1-4; the D gene is possibly TRBD1 (5 bases). CDR3 size: 14 residues. Trimming pared 4 bases from V and 3 bases from J, leaving 9 bases between. CDR1 WSHSY and CDR2 SAAADI come from the germline V gene. In DNA form, the CDR3 reads TGCGCCAGCAGTGGTCAGGGTGCTAATGAAAAACTGTTTTTT. Protein sequence: CASSGQGANEKLFF.

The V and J genes are TRBV29-1 and TRBJ1-1; D is unclear. The germline V gene encodes CDR1 SQVTM and CDR2 ANQGSEA. V was trimmed by 5 bases and J by 5 bases, leaving 12 bases between them. The CDR3 is made up of 12 amino acids. The DNA of the CDR3 is TGCAGCGTTACCGCAGCGGGAACTGAAGCTTTCTTT. Protein sequence: CSVTAAGTEAFF.

The genes are TRBV2 and TRBJ1-1; 8 nucleotides agree with TRBD1. This CDR3 has 13 residues. The V gene's germline CDR1 is SNHLY and CDR2 FYNNEI. Trimming took 3 bases from V and 6 from J; bases not matched to a gene: 3. CDR3: CASSDWTGSEAFF. The CDR3, as DNA: TGTGCCAGCAGTGACTGGACAGGGTCTGAAGCTTTCTTT.

The V and J genes are TRBV15 and TRBJ1-6, with D perhaps TRBD1 (6 bases). The CDR3 covers 19 residues. The germline V gene encodes CDR1 LNHNV and CDR2 YYDKDF (reference sequence). V was trimmed by 0 bases and J by 5 bases, leaving 20 bases between them. The CDR3, as DNA: TGTGCCACCAGCAGAGATCGGGGTGACAGGTTTGATGATAATTCACCCCTCCACTTT. Its translation: CATSRDRGDRFDDNSPLHF. Based on the CDR3 plus reference TRBV15 and TRBJ1-6, the full variable domain is DAMVIQNPRYQVTQFGKPVTLSCSQTLNHNVMYWYQQKSSQAPKLLFHYYDKDFNNEADTPDNFQSRRPNTSFCFLDIRSPGLGDTAMYLCATSRDRGDRFDDNSPLHFGNGTRLTVT.

The chain is built from TRBV5-1 and TRBJ2-7; D might be TRBD1 or TRBD2, each matching 5 bases. V shed 4 bases and J shed 2 bases, with 13 bases lying between them. There are 14 residues in the CDR3. Germline V lookup: CDR1 SGHRS, CDR2 YFSETQ. The CDR3 spells CASSPRGDTYEQYF. The CDR3 region has the DNA TGCGCCAGCAGCCCCCGAGGGGATACCTACGAGCAGTACTTC.

The genes are TRBV29-1 and TRBJ1-2; unclear D gene. CDR1 is SQVTM and CDR2 is ANQGSEA in the germline V gene. Trimming took off 4 bases at V and 6 bases at J, with 12 bases between the two ends. CDR3 size: 12 residues. The CDR3 loop is CSVVIGIDGYTF. The CDR3 DNA is TGCAGCGTTGTAATAGGGATCGATGGCTACACCTTC.

The gene calls are TRBV4-1 and TRBJ2-2; TRBD2 matches at 10 bases. This CDR3 is 16 amino acids long. Losses at the gene ends were 6 bases for V and 4 bases for J; bases not matched to a gene: 8. Looked up from germline, CDR1 is MGHRA and CDR2 is YSYEKL. The CDR3 nucleotides are TGCGCCAGCAGGCCACTAGCGGGGTACAGCACCGGGGAGCTGTTTTTT. The encoded protein is CASRPLAGYSTGELFF.

The chain employs TRBV2 and TRBJ1-5; no clear D. The germline V gene has CDR1 SNHLY and CDR2 FYNNEI. This CDR3 comprises 14 residues. The V gene lost 6 bases and the J gene lost 0 bases, with 9 bases spanning the gap. The CDR3 loop is CASRDRFSNQPQHF. The CDR3 coding sequence is TGTGCCAGCAGGGACCGCTTTAGCAATCAGCCCCAGCATTTT. Variable domain in full (rest from reference TRBV2 and TRBJ1-5): EPEVTQTPSHQVTQMGQEVILRCVPISNHLYFYWYRQILGQKVEFLVSFYNNEISEKSEIFDDQFSVERPDGSNFTLKIRSTKLEDSAMYFCASRDRFSNQPQHFGDGTRLSIL.

The V gene is TRBV30, the J gene TRBJ2-3, with a tentative D call TRBD1 (6 bases). This CDR3 has 16 residues. With 3 bases removed from V and 1 base from J, the gap between germline ends came to 17 bases. Germline-derived CDR1 and CDR2 are GTSNPN and SVGIG (reference sequence). The CDR3 here is CAWRRRDTRRTDTQYF. DNA for the CDR3: TGTGCCTGGAGGAGACGGGACACTAGACGCACAGATACGCAGTATTTT.

This clone came up a few times. This chain links TRBV19 with TRBJ2-1, with 9 bases lining up with TRBD1. The CDR3 has 14 residues. J gave up 6 bases and V 3 bases, and 3 bases lay outside the gene matches. CDR1 is LNHDA and CDR2 is SQIVND in the germline V gene (reference sequence). CDR3 in amino acids: CASSIPTGGNEQFF. The CDR3 DNA sequence: TGTGCCAGTAGTATCCCGACAGGGGGCAATGAGCAGTTCTTC.